These T cell receptor beta chains were read from a single sample in a study of cytomegalovirus exposure and HLA in healthy donors. The data were produced by immunoSEQ multiplex PCR, yet TCRdb's version contains in-frame clones alone and is incomplete. The sample lists roughly 120,000 clones, over 60% occurring once. The sequencing input was PBMCs. Every receptor here comes from a human donor in good health. The CDR3 runs from the conserved cysteine through the conserved F or W. Each record gives: V gene, J gene, CDR3 protein.

>TRBV7-9|TRBJ2-1
CASSLGGDREQFF
>TRBV5-6|TRBJ2-1
CASSLGGQFKGHNEQFF
>TRBV29-1|TRBJ2-1
CSVGWPGGSKTPSHEQFF
>TRBV10-2|TRBJ2-1
CASRTGSGAEKFF
>TRBV10-3|TRBJ1-2
CATSVDRAAGYTF
>TRBV5-1|TRBJ2-4
CASSLGDRAKNIQYF
>TRBV18|TRBJ2-7
CASSPIPFLAGNYEQYF
>TRBV7-7|TRBJ2-3
CASSSGVGSDTQYF
>TRBV4-2|TRBJ2-2
CASSLGTSGKANTGELFF
>TRBV6-6|TRBJ1-1
CASRDHRGNTEAFF
>TRBV7-9|TRBJ2-7
CSSSTSSGYEQYF
>TRBV6-1|TRBJ1-2
CASSDEGRDYGYTF
>TRBV30|TRBJ1-2
CAWSKGNYGYTF
>TRBV27|TRBJ1-1
CASSRGGIRTEAFF
>TRBV18|TRBJ1-5
CASSRLGQAGNQPQHF
>TRBV5-1|TRBJ1-1
CASSLEGLGQLNTEAFF
>TRBV5-1|TRBJ2-7
CASSYDRGRYEQYF
>TRBV12-5|TRBJ1-1
CASGPWRVGTEAFF
>TRBV30|TRBJ1-1
CAWSETGRTEAFF
>TRBV27|TRBJ2-7
CASSLSRAGSHEQYF
>TRBV19|TRBJ2-3
CASSWTQSTDTQYF
>TRBV5-1|TRBJ2-3
CASNLAGPSTDTQYF
>TRBV28|TRBJ1-4
CASGPQSKEKLFF
>TRBV28|TRBJ1-1
CASSFRYEAFF
>TRBV5-1|TRBJ1-4
CASSPQGARNEKLFF
>TRBV19|TRBJ1-5
CASRIQGVGQPQHF
>TRBV9|TRBJ2-2
CASSPRTGGSGNTGELFF
>TRBV13|TRBJ2-1
CASSQGLAGGGSQEQFF
>TRBV25-1|TRBJ2-1
CASSDSGRGDYNEQFF
>TRBV9|TRBJ1-5
CASSVGSGENQPQHF
>TRBV5-4|TRBJ2-7
CASSLWTDYTYEQYF
>TRBV6-5|TRBJ2-7
CASSKSTGKREQYF
>TRBV10-3|TRBJ2-1
CAISEREGHNEQFF